These 18 T cell receptor beta chains share one sample of origin, sequenced in a study of blood T cell repertoires in COVID-19 (dated by TCRdb to 2018 to 2020). Receptors were amplified or captured by the immunoSEQ multiplex PCR assay. Drawn from immuneACCESS, this table holds only the in-frame rearrangements with V and J called that TCRdb kept. Clones are partly lost; checked studies trace under half to an unresolved V gene and leave the rest unexplained. Across this sample there are about 180,000 clones, with under 85% seen only once. Together, the top ten hold about 8.3% of the sample. The sequencing sample was made of peripheral blood. These receptors were collected from an older woman with COVID-19, enrolled during active disease.

This clone has only one observation. The rearrangement uses TRBV11-2 and TRBJ2-3; 9 bases are a match to TRBD2. The CDR3 contains 16 residues. J was trimmed by 6 bases and V by 4 bases; bases with no gene match: 11. Germline V gene lookup returns CDR1 SGHAT and CDR2 FQNNGV. The CDR3 here is CASSSGAGGPGDTQYF. In DNA form, the CDR3 reads TGTGCCAGCAGCTCCGGGGCGGGAGGGCCCGGTGATACGCAGTATTTT.

The rearrangement uses TRBV19 and TRBJ2-1, with D possibly TRBD1 on 5 matching bases. The CDR3 totals 15 residues. CDR1 and CDR2 from the germline V gene are LNHDA and SQIVND (reference sequence). The germline V and J ends were trimmed by 2 bases and 5 bases, with 13 bases remaining between them. The CDR3 region is CASSIFGQPNNEQFF. Here the CDR3 DNA reads TGTGCCAGTAGTATATTTGGACAACCAAACAATGAGCAGTTCTTC.

On this clone: Other DNA sequences in this sample translate to the same CDR3. J is TRBJ2-7 and V is TRBV7-2, with 10 bases aligning to TRBD2. The V gene end was trimmed by 0 bases and the J gene end by 4 bases; junction bases not matched to a gene: 3. Germline lookup yields CDR1 SGHTA and CDR2 FQGNSA. The CDR3 loop spans 15 amino acids. The CDR3 bases are TGTGCCAGCAGCTTAGCCGGGACTAGCGCTTACGAGCAGTACTTC. Its translation: CASSLAGTSAYEQYF.

This clone is a singleton in its sample. This rearrangement joins TRBV6-1 to TRBJ1-2; 7 nucleotides align to TRBD1. The J segment lost 4 bases and the V segment lost 3 bases, leaving 2 bases of the junction unmatched. This CDR3 comprises 13 residues. CDR1 is MNHNS, CDR2 SASEGT, per germline. The DNA for the CDR3 is TGTGCCAGCAGTGACCGGGACAGCTATGGCTACACCTTC. Translated, it gives CASSDRDSYGYTF.

The chain uses TRBV5-6 and TRBJ2-3; 9 bases fit TRBD2. The CDR3 length is 16 residues. Trimming at V came to 0 bases and at J to 5 bases, leaving 7 bases not matched to a gene. CDR1 SGHDT and CDR2 YYEEEE come from the germline V gene. The chain's CDR3 is CASSLETSGSGDTQYF. For the CDR3, the DNA is TGTGCCAGCAGCTTGGAAACTAGCGGGTCGGGAGATACGCAGTATTTT.

The chain carries TRBV10-3 and TRBJ2-5, with 9 positions matching TRBD1. The CDR3 extends over 15 amino acids. The V and J ends lost 6 bases and 3 bases, in that order; junction bases with no gene match: 8. Germline V gives CDR1 ENHRY, CDR2 SYGVKD. The CDR3 nucleotides are TGTGCCATCAGCCCGGGACAGGGAACCAAAGAGACCCAGTACTTC. It specifies CAISPGQGTKETQYF.

The CDR3 loop is CASSGTGGRETQYF. In DNA, the CDR3 is TGTGCCAGCAGCGGGACGGGGGGGCGAGAGACCCAGTACTTC. The chain links TRBV9 to TRBJ2-5; 8 nucleotides match TRBD2. Germline V gives CDR1 SGDLS, CDR2 YYNGEE. V lost 3 bases to trimming and J lost 4 bases; unmatched junction nucleotides: 5. The CDR3 runs 14 residues.

The chain couples TRBV5-1 to TRBJ2-1; TRBD1 aligns across 9 bases. CDR3 length: 16 residues. V lost 4 bases and J lost 6; bases outside the gene matches: 11. CDR1 is SGHRS, CDR2 YFSETQ, per germline. CDR3 DNA: TGCGCCAGCAGCCCCGTCCCGGGACAGGGAGGCAATGAGCAGTTCTTC. Amino acids: CASSPVPGQGGNEQFF.

DNA for the CDR3: TGTGCCAGCAGCTTGGGGCACGGCGGACAGGGATCCTATGGCTACACCTTC. Protein: CASSLGHGGQGSYGYTF. The rearrangement links TRBV5-4 to TRBJ1-2; 8 positions match TRBD1. The CDR3 spans 17 residues. J lost 4 bases, V lost 0 bases, and 11 bases had no gene match. Germline-derived CDR1 and CDR2 are SGHNT and YYREEE (reference sequence).

Only a few counts were recorded for this clone. This sequence joins TRBV19 and TRBJ2-5; the match to TRBD2 covers 8 bases. V lost 8 bases to trimming and J lost 3 bases; unmatched junction nucleotides: 2. Germline loops: CDR1 LNHDA, CDR2 SQIVND (reference sequence). This CDR3 is built from 12 residues. The CDR3 loop reads CASGAGEETQYF. CDR3 DNA sequence: TGTGCCAGTGGAGCGGGAGAAGAGACCCAGTACTTC. Based on the CDR3 plus reference TRBV19 and TRBJ2-5, the full variable domain is DGGITQSPKYLFRKEGQNVTLSCEQNLNHDAMYWYRQDPGQGLRLIYYSQIVNDFQKGDIAEGYSVSREKKESFPLTVTSAQKNPTAFYLCASGAGEETQYFGPGTRLLVL.

The genes are TRBV29-1 and TRBJ1-1; D gene unclear. The germline CDR1 and CDR2 sequences are SQVTM and ANQGSEA. V lost 2 bases, J lost 3 bases, and 10 bases lay in between. The CDR3 loop spans 13 amino acids. The CDR3 is CSVELGLHTEAFF. As DNA, the CDR3 is TGCAGCGTTGAACTAGGTCTCCACACTGAAGCTTTCTTT.

The genes are TRBV7-2 and TRBJ2-5; D uncertain. This CDR3 is 14 amino acids long. Trimming cost V 6 bases and J 1 base, with 12 bases left between them. Looked up from germline, CDR1 is SGHTA and CDR2 is FQGNSA. The CDR3: CASRLRSTQETQYF. In DNA, the CDR3 is TGTGCCAGCAGACTTAGATCAACCCAAGAGACCCAGTACTTC.

The CDR3, as DNA: TGTGCCAGTAGGACGACAGGAAGCTCCTACGAGCAGTACTTC. It codes for CASRTTGSSYEQYF. The rearrangement uses TRBV19 and TRBJ2-7; D is perhaps TRBD1 (6 bases). V was pared by 6 bases and J by 0 bases, with 12 bases between. This CDR3 has 14 residues. Germline CDR1 is LNHDA and CDR2 is SQIVND (reference sequence).

The chain employs TRBV7-2 and TRBJ1-1; 7 nucleotides agree with TRBD1. V lost 3 bases and J lost 4; bases outside the gene matches: 5. Germline CDR1 and CDR2: SGHTA and FQGNSA. The CDR3 sequence is 14 residues long. CDR3 in amino acids: CASSFGQAFTEAFF. Written as DNA, the CDR3 is TGTGCCAGCAGCTTTGGACAGGCTTTCACTGAAGCTTTCTTT.

A single count supports this clone. This chain links TRBV11-2 with TRBJ2-2, with 10 positions matching TRBD2. CDR1 SGHAT and CDR2 FQNNGV come from the germline V gene. There are 14 residues in the CDR3. Trimming removed 6 bases from V and 5 bases from J; junction bases left unmatched: 3. DNA for the CDR3: TGTGCCAGCAGTTTACTAGCGGGGACCGGGGAGCTGTTTTTT. Translating it yields CASSLLAGTGELFF.

The gene calls are TRBV27 and TRBJ1-2; the match to TRBD1 covers 11 bases. The CDR3 length is 19 residues. Germline loops: CDR1 MNHEY, CDR2 SMNVEV (reference sequence). V was pared by 3 bases and J by 0 bases, with 12 bases of the junction left unmatched. In nucleotides, the CDR3 is TGTGCCAGCAGTTTTACCTCCTGGGACAGGGGGGGAGCTAACTATGGCTACACCTTC. Its protein product is CASSFTSWDRGGANYGYTF.

This chain connects TRBV5-1 to TRBJ2-7; the D is unclear. This CDR3 spans 12 amino acids. Germline CDR1 and CDR2: SGHRS and YFSETQ. V was cut by 0 bases and J by 5 bases, with 6 bases left in between. The CDR3, as DNA: TGCGCCAGCAGCTTGGCCAAAAACGAGCAGTACTTC. Protein: CASSLAKNEQYF.

This clone was seen only a few times. J is TRBJ1-2 and V is TRBV24-1; 7 positions match TRBD1. CDR3 length: 13 residues. Germline CDR1 is KGHDR and CDR2 is SFDVKD. Losses at the gene ends were 4 bases for V and 9 bases for J; bases not matched to a gene: 7. The CDR3 nucleotides read TGTGCCACCAGTGACTCCGACAGGGCCAGCTACACCTTC. Protein sequence: CATSDSDRASYTF.